A single sample is the source of the 12 T cell receptor beta chains below, sequenced in a study of neurological immune-mediated disorders. TCRdb reprocessed the 5' RACE reads with MiXCR, giving one entry per CDR3 protein. The sample lists 50,000 to 60,000 distinct CDR3 sequences, roughly 17% seen once, with about 4.7% in the top ten. Sequencing was performed on PBMCs. The source is a man between 60 and 75 years old in good health.

This clonotype was counted ten times or more. This chain joins TRBV7-2 and TRBJ1-3, with D tentatively TRBD1 (6 bases). Germline CDR1 is SGHTA and CDR2 is FQGNSA. The V gene lost 4 bases and the J gene lost 2 bases, with 9 bases spanning the gap. The CDR3 covers 14 residues. CDR3 in DNA: TGTGCCAGCAGCTCCTACAGGGCTGGAAACACCATATATTTT. This translates into CASSSYRAGNTIYF. The full variable domain, rest sourced from reference TRBV7-2 and TRBJ1-3, is GAGVSQSPSNKVTEKGKDVELRCDPISGHTALYWYRQSLGQGLEFLIYFQGNSAPDKSGLPSDRFSAERTGGSVSTLTIQRTQQEDSAVYLCASSSYRAGNTIYFGEGSWLTVV.

In its sample, this clonotype was seen many times. The gene calls are TRBV12-3 or TRBV12-4 and TRBJ2-4; D gene unclear. The ends were cut back, 3 bases at V and 2 bases at J, with 8 bases in the middle. The CDR3 is 14 amino acids. CDR3 nucleotide sequence: TGTGCCAGCAGTTTGGTAGGGACCAAAAACATTCAGTACTTC. It encodes CASSLVGTKNIQYF.

Many counts were recorded for this clonotype. The chain has TRBV20-1 and TRBJ1-5; D is unclear. This CDR3 has 14 residues. With 0 bases removed from V and 1 base from J, the gap between germline ends came to 7 bases. Germline CDR1 DFQATT, CDR2 SNEGSKA (reference sequence). CDR3 nucleotide sequence: TGCAGTGCTAGAGATGGCAGGAGCAATCAGCCCCAGCATTTT. It encodes CSARDGRSNQPQHF.

This clonotype was detected many times. This rearrangement joins TRBV5-1 to TRBJ2-1; 12 bases match TRBD2. The V gene end was trimmed by 4 bases and the J gene end by 6 bases; junction bases not matched to a gene: 8. CDR3 length equals 16 residues. CDR1 and CDR2 (germline): SGHRS, YFSETQ. CDR3 loop: CASSPLTSGSPNEQFF. In nucleotides, the CDR3 is TGCGCCAGCAGCCCCCTGACTAGCGGGAGCCCCAATGAGCAGTTCTTC.

This clonotype was seen repeatedly, ten times or more. This chain connects TRBV28 to TRBJ1-4; D is unclear. In germline, CDR1 is MDHEN, CDR2 SYDVKM. V shed 3 bases and J shed 5 bases, with 13 bases lying between them. This CDR3 spans 15 amino acids. In nucleotides, the CDR3 is TGTGCCAGCAGTTTCTCTCGGGCGCGGAATGAAAAACTGTTTTTT. It codes for CASSFSRARNEKLFF.

There are many counts of this clonotype. This chain uses TRBV18 with TRBJ1-2, with a tentative D call TRBD1 (6 bases). The CDR3 is 14 amino acids. V was shortened by 4 bases and J by 2 bases, with 11 bases between the two germline ends. Germline assignment: CDR1 KGHSH and CDR2 LQKENI. DNA for the CDR3: TGTGCCAGCTCACTGGGACAAGGGAACTATGGCTACACCTTC. This translates into CASSLGQGNYGYTF. Variable domain in full (rest from reference TRBV18 and TRBJ1-2): NAGVMQNPRHLVRRRGQEARLRCSPMKGHSHVYWYRQLPEEGLKFMVYLQKENIIDESGMPKERFSAEFPKEGPSILRIQQVVRGDSAAYFCASSLGQGNYGYTFGSGTRLTVV.

Many counts were recorded for this clonotype. The J gene is TRBJ2-2, the V gene TRBV7-2, with no clear D. Trimming took 2 bases from V and 6 from J, leaving 7 bases between them. Germline CDR1 and CDR2: SGHTA and FQGNSA. The CDR3 runs 13 residues. The CDR3 protein is CASSLIRPGELFF. Here the CDR3 DNA reads TGTGCCAGCAGCTTAATCCGGCCCGGGGAGCTGTTTTTT.

There are many counts of this clonotype. The V and J genes are TRBV7-2 and TRBJ2-1; D might be TRBD2 (6 bases). The V and J ends lost 0 bases and 8 bases respectively, with 17 bases between them. This CDR3 is 16 amino acids long. Germline lookup yields CDR1 SGHTA and CDR2 FQGNSA. The CDR3 DNA reads TGTGCCAGCAGCTTAGCGTTGGGGGGACTGATTCATGAGCAGTTCTTC. This encodes CASSLALGGLIHEQFF.

This clonotype was observed at least ten times. V usage is TRBV5-4 and J usage is TRBJ2-2; 9 bases match TRBD2. V was clipped by 2 bases and J by 8 bases; unmatched bases: 7. Germline values: CDR1 SGHNT, CDR2 YYREEE (reference sequence). This CDR3 has 15 residues. CDR3 protein: CASSFGRSGGGELFF. The CDR3 DNA reads as TGTGCCAGCAGCTTCGGGAGGAGCGGGGGGGGGGAGCTGTTTTTT.

This clonotype was recorded at least ten times. The chain recombines TRBV12-3 or TRBV12-4 with TRBJ2-5; tentatively, D is TRBD1 or TRBD2 (5 bases each). V dropped 6 bases and J dropped 1 base, with 9 bases sitting between them. This CDR3 region has 13 residues. The CDR3 loop is CASRLGTQETQYF. CDR3 sequence (DNA): TGTGCCAGCAGGCTAGGGACCCAAGAGACCCAGTACTTC.

Ten or more counts support this clonotype. V usage is TRBV5-1 and J usage is TRBJ2-7; no definite D call. The germline gives CDR1 SGHRS, CDR2 YFSETQ. V lost 2 bases, J lost 3 bases, and 9 bases lay in between. The CDR3 runs to 13 residues. The CDR3 region is CASSFGGIYEQYF. The CDR3 region has the DNA TGCGCCAGCAGCTTTGGTGGGATCTACGAGCAGTACTTC.

The table lists this clonotype with many counts. The chain links TRBV29-1 to TRBJ2-1; 10 nucleotides match TRBD2. CDR3 size: 17 residues. Trimming took 1 base from V and 8 from J; bases not matched to a gene: 14. Germline V gene data show CDR1 as SQVTM and CDR2 as ANQGSEA. The CDR3 protein is CSVEGGSGRAAVYEQFF. CDR3 DNA sequence: TGCAGCGTTGAAGGGGGGAGCGGGAGGGCTGCGGTTTATGAGCAGTTCTTC.